The 15 T cell receptor beta chains listed next were all sequenced from one sample in a study of regulatory T cells in long-lasting Graves disease. Sample time point: newly diagnosed GD, antithyroid drugs for less than 3 months. RNA isolated from PBMCs was used to make the TCR library. Arm-PCR with iRepertoire HTBI primers amplified the CDR3 regions for these TCR beta libraries. TCRdb re-derived calls from the multiplex PCR reads in MiXCR, one entry per CDR3 protein. The table shows approximately 460,000 distinct CDR3 sequences, with around 15% occurring only once. The same sample was also used in a study of T cells in Graves' hyperthyroidism and ophthalmopathy.

Sequencing used peripheral blood mononuclear cells (PBMCs), obtained at new diagnosis, from a patient treated with antithyroid drugs. The receptors originated from a woman aged 30 to 39 with Graves disease.

This clonotype was counted many times. The chain employs TRBV9 and TRBJ2-6, with no clear D. The CDR3 spans 17 residues. Trimming removed 0 bases at V and 2 bases at J, with 12 bases between. Germline V gives CDR1 SGDLS, CDR2 YYNGEE. Here the CDR3 DNA reads TGTGCCAGCAGCGTAGACCCCGTCCCGGCTGGGGCCAACGTCCTGACTTTC. This sequence encodes CASSVDPVPAGANVLTF.

This clonotype was observed at least ten times. The genes are TRBV12-3 or TRBV12-4 and TRBJ1-3, with 7 bases lining up with TRBD1. With V trimmed by 5 bases and J by 0 bases, 4 bases remained unmatched. CDR3 size: 15 residues. The chain's CDR3 is CASSDRATSGNTIYF. For the CDR3, the DNA is TGTGCCAGCAGTGACAGGGCCACCTCTGGAAACACCATATATTTT.

This clonotype came up many times. The rearrangement uses TRBV7-9 and TRBJ1-1; a possible D gene is TRBD1 (6 bases). V lost 5 bases and J 0 bases, leaving 22 bases between the germline ends. The germline gives CDR1 SEHNR, CDR2 FQNEAQ (reference sequence). This CDR3 has 18 residues. CDR3 protein: CASSPLGGSLAMNTEAFF. The CDR3 nucleotides are TGTGCCAGCAGCCCACTGGGGGGCTCATTGGCCATGAACACTGAAGCTTTCTTT. Variable domain in full (rest from reference TRBV7-9 and TRBJ1-1): DTGVSQNPRHKITKRGQNVTFRCDPISEHNRLYWYRQTLGQGPEFLTYFQNEAQLEKSRLLSDRFSAERPKGSFSTLEIQRTEQGDSAMYLCASSPLGGSLAMNTEAFFGQGTRLTVV.

Turning to this clonotype: One base away lies a much larger clone, so this may be a sequencing read error. The chain combines TRBV2 with TRBJ2-1; D gene ambiguous. The CDR3 covers 14 residues. Germline V lookup: CDR1 SNHLY, CDR2 FYNNEI. Deletions cut 3 bases from V and 6 bases from J, with 12 bases between. The CDR3 here is CASSETGSVNEQFF. DNA of the CDR3: TGTGCCAGCAGTGAGACGGGTTCGGTCAATGAGCAGTTCTTC.

V and J are TRBV12-3 or TRBV12-4 and TRBJ1-4; no firm D call. The CDR3 spans 12 residues. Trimming took off 5 bases at V and 8 bases at J, with 9 bases between the two ends. The DNA for the CDR3 is TGTGCCAGCAGTAGAGGGCGGGAAAAACTGTTTTTT. The encoded protein is CASSRGREKLFF.

This clonotype was seen only a few times. The chain employs TRBV29-1 and TRBJ2-2, with TRBD1 matching over 8 bases. The V gene end was trimmed by 6 bases and the J gene end by 5 bases; junction bases not matched to a gene: 8. Germline V gives CDR1 SQVTM, CDR2 ANQGSEA. The CDR3 length is 14 residues. CDR3 amino acids: CSVLTGGETGELFF. The CDR3 DNA is TGCAGCGTGCTCACAGGGGGTGAAACCGGGGAGCTGTTTTTT.

This clonotype occurred a few times. The junction shows a germline mismatch at one end, possibly a read error. The CDR3 is CASSVIAGGPRIF. In nucleotides, the CDR3 is TGTGCCAGCAGCGTAATAGCGGGAGGGCCGAGAATCTTC. The chain employs TRBV7-2 and TRBJ2-1; 11 bases fit TRBD2. CDR3 size: 13 residues. Germline CDR1 is SGHTA and CDR2 is FQGNSA.

Regarding this clonotype: One base away lies a much larger clone, so this may be a sequencing read error. V usage is TRBV3-1 and J usage is TRBJ2-7; 10 bases line up with TRBD1. CDR1 and CDR2 from the germline V gene are LGHDT and YNNKEL (reference sequence). The CDR3 is 15 amino acids. CDR3 protein: CASSFRDRGHYERYF. The CDR3 DNA reads TGTGCCAGCAGTTTTCGGGACAGGGGTCACTACGAGCGGTACTTC.

This clonotype showed up many times. This chain uses TRBV27 with TRBJ2-7; D ambiguous. Germline V gene lookup returns CDR1 MNHEY and CDR2 SMNVEV (reference sequence). The CDR3 runs to 14 residues. V was trimmed by 3 bases and J by 2 bases, leaving 11 bases between them. CDR3 coding DNA: TGTGCCAGCAGTTTGGCAGGTTGGCCCTACGAGCAGTACTTC. Translation: CASSLAGWPYEQYF.

The chain recombines TRBV14 with TRBJ2-7, with 10 positions matching TRBD2. The length of the CDR3 is 15 residues. The germline gives CDR1 SGHDN, CDR2 FVKESK. J was trimmed by 5 bases and V by 1 base; bases with no gene match: 5. CDR3 in amino acids: CASSQVSSGRNEQYF. The CDR3 DNA sequence: TGTGCCAGCAGCCAAGTGTCTAGCGGGAGAAACGAGCAGTACTTC.

This clonotype was recorded at least ten times. The chain has TRBV5-6 and TRBJ1-5; 9 bases fit TRBD1. Germline assignment: CDR1 SGHDT and CDR2 YYEEEE. V gave up 6 bases and J gave up 0 bases; unmatched junction bases: 4. There are 15 residues in the CDR3. The CDR3 DNA sequence: TGTGCCAGCACTCGGACAGGGGATAGCAATCAGCCCCAGCATTTT. Residues: CASTRTGDSNQPQHF.

V gene TRBV9 combines with J gene TRBJ2-1; a possible D gene is TRBD1 (6 bases). Germline assignment: CDR1 SGDLS and CDR2 YYNGEE. This CDR3 is built from 15 residues. Trimming cost V 1 base and J 2 bases, with 10 bases left between them. The CDR3 DNA is TGTGCCAGCAGCGTAAGTCAGGGGACCTACAATGAGCAGTTCTTC. Protein sequence: CASSVSQGTYNEQFF.

This clonotype was detected ten times or more. The chain couples TRBV28 to TRBJ1-1, with D possibly TRBD1 on 5 matching bases. Germline CDR1 reads MDHEN; CDR2 reads SYDVKM. This CDR3 spans 14 amino acids. The V and J ends lost 3 bases and 5 bases respectively, with 13 bases between them. As DNA, the CDR3 is TGTGCCAGCAGTTTTAGGGGCATTGAGACTGAAGCTTTCTTT. Its translation is CASSFRGIETEAFF.

There are many counts of this clonotype. The rearrangement links TRBV11-2 to TRBJ2-3; TRBD2 is a possible D gene (6 bases). Germline lookup yields CDR1 SGHAT and CDR2 FQNNGV. Trimming removed 5 bases from V and 2 bases from J, with 14 bases in between. There are 15 residues in the CDR3. The chain's CDR3 is CASSPGAGLTDTQYF. The CDR3 region has the DNA TGTGCCAGCAGCCCTGGGGCGGGACTCACAGATACGCAGTATTTT.

This clonotype came up many times. The V and J genes are TRBV24-1 and TRBJ1-2, with TRBD1 as a possible D gene (5 bases). Trimming took 7 bases from V and 2 from J, leaving 10 bases between them. The CDR3 is 13 residues long. Germline V lookup: CDR1 KGHDR, CDR2 SFDVKD. The CDR3 DNA reads TGTGCCACCAGGCCCGCAGGGAACTATGGCTACACCTTC. Its protein is CATRPAGNYGYTF.